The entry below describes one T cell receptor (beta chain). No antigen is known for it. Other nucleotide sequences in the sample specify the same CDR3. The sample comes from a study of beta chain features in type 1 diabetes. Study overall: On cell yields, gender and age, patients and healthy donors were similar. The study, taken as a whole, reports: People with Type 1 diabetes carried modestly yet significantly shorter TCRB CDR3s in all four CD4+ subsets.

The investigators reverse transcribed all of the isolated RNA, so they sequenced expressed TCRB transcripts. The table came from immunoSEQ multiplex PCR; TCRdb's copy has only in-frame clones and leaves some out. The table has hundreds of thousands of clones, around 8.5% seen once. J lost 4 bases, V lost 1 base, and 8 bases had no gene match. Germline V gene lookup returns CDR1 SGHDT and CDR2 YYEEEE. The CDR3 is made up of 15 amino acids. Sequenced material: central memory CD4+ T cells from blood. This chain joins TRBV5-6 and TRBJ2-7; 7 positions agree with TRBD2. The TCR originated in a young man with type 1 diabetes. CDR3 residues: CASSLPGLGSYEQYF. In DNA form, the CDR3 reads TGTGCCAGCAGCTTGCCAGGACTAGGGTCGTACGAGCAGTACTTC.